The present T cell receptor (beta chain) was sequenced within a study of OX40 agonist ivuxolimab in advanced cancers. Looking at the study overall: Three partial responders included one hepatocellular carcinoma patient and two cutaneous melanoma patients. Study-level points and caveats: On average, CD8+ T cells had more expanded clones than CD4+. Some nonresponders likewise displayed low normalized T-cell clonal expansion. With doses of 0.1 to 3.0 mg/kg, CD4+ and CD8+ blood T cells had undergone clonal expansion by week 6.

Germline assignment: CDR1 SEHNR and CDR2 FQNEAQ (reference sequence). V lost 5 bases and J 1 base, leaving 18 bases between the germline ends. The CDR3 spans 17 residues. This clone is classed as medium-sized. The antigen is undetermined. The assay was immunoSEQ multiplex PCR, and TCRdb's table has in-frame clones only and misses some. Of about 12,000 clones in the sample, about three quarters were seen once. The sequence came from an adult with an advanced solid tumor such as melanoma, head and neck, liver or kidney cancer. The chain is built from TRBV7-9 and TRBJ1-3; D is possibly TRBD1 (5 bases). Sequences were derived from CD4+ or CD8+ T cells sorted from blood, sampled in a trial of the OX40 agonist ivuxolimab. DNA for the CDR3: TGTGCCAGCAGCCCCGCCCATGGGGGGTTATCTGGAAACACCATATATTTT. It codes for CASSPAHGGLSGNTIYF.